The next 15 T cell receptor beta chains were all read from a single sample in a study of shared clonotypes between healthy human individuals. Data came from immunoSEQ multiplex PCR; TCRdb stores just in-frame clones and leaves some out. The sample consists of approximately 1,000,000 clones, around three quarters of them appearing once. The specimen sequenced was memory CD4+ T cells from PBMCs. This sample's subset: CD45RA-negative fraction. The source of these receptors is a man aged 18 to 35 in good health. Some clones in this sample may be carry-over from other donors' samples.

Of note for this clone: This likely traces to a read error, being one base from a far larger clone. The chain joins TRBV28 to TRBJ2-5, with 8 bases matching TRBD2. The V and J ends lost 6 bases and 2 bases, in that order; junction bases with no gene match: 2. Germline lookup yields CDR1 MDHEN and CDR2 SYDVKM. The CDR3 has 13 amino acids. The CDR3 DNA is TGTGCCAGCAGCCCGGGGGGGCAAGAGACCCAGTACTTC. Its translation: CASSPGGQETQYF.

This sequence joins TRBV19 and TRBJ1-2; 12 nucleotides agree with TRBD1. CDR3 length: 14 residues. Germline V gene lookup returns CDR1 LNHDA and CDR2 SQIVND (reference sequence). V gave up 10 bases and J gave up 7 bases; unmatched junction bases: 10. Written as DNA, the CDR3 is TGTGCCACTGATTCGGGACAGGGGGCTGGTGGCTACACCTTC. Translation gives CATDSGQGAGGYTF.

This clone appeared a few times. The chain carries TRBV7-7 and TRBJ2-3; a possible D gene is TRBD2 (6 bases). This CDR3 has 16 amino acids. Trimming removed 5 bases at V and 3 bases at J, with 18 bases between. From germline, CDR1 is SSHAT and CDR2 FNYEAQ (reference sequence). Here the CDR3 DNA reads TGTGCCAGCAGCCCCGACGGGGGATCACCGACAGATACGCAGTATTTT. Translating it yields CASSPDGGSPTDTQYF.

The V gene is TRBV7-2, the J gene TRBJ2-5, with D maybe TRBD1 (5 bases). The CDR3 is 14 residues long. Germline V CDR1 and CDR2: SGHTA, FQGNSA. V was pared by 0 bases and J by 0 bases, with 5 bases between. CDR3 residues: CASSLAGDQETQYF. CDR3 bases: TGTGCCAGCAGCTTAGCAGGGGACCAAGAGACCCAGTACTTC.

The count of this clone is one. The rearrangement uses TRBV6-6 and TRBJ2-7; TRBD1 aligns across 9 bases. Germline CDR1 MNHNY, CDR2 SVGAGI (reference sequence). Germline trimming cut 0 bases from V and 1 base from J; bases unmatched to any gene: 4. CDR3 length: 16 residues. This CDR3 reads CASSYSRGTGSYEQYF. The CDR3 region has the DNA TGTGCCAGCAGTTACTCGCGGGGGACAGGGTCCTACGAGCAGTACTTC.

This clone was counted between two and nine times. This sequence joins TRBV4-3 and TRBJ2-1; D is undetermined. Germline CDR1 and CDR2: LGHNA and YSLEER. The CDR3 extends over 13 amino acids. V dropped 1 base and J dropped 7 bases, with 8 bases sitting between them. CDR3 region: CASSQGVANEQFF. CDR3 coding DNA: TGCGCCAGCAGCCAAGGTGTTGCTAATGAGCAGTTCTTC.

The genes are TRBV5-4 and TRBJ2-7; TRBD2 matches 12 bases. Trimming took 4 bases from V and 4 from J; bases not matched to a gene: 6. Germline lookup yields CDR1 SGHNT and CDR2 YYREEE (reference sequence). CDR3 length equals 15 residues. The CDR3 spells CASSRSGTSGYEQYF. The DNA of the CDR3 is TGTGCCAGCAGCCGCTCCGGGACTAGCGGGTACGAGCAGTACTTC.

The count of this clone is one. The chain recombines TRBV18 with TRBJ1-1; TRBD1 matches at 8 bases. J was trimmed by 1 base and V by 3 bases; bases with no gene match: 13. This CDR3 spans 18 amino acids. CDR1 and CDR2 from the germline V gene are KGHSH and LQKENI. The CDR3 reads CASSPKTGALERNTEAFF. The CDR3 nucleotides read TGTGCCAGCTCACCCAAGACAGGGGCCTTGGAGCGGAACACTGAAGCTTTCTTT.

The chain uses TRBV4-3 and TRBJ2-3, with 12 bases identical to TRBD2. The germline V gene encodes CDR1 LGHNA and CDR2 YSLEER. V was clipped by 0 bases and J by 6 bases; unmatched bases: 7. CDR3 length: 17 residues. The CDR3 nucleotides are TGCGCCAGCAGCCAAGAGGAAAGAACTAGCGGGGGGGATACGCAGTATTTT. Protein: CASSQEERTSGGDTQYF.

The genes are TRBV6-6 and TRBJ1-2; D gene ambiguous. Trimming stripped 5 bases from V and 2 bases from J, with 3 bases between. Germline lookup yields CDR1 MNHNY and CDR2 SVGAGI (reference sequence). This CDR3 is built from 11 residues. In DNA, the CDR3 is TGTGCCAGCAGTCCAAACTATGGCTACACCTTC. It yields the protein CASSPNYGYTF.

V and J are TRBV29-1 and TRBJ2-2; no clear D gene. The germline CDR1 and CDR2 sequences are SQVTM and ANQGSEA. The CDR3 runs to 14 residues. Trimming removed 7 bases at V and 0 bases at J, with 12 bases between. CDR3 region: CSGFAAANTGELFF. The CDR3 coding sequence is TGCAGCGGATTTGCGGCGGCGAACACCGGGGAGCTGTTTTTT.

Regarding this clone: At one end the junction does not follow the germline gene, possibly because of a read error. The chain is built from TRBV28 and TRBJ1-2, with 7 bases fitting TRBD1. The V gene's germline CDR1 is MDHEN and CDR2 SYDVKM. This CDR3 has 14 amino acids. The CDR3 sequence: CTSSSKGTGDGYTF. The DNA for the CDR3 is TGTACCAGCAGCTCCAAGGGAACAGGGGATGGCTACACCTTC.

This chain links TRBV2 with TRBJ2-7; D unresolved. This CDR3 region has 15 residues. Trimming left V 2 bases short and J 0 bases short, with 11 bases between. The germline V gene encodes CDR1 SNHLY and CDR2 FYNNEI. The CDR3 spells CASSESPESSYEQYF. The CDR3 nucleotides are TGTGCCAGCAGTGAAAGTCCGGAGAGCTCCTACGAGCAGTACTTC.

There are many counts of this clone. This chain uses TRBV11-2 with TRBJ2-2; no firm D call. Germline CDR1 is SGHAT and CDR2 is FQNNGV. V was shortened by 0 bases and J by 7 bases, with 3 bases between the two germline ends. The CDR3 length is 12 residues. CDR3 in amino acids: CASSLDFGELFF. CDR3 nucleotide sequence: TGTGCCAGCAGCTTAGATTTCGGGGAGCTGTTTTTT.

CDR3 in amino acids: CASSQGGFTSVNTQYF. The CDR3, as DNA: TGTGCCAGCAGCCAAGGGGGTTTCACGTCTGTCAATACGCAGTATTTT. V and J are TRBV4-2 and TRBJ2-3; D is unclear. This CDR3 has 16 amino acids. V lost 1 base and J 7 bases, leaving 18 bases between the germline ends. Germline CDR1 and CDR2: LGHNA and YNFKEQ.